This paragraph covers one T cell receptor beta chain sequence. No antigen is known for it. The input lacks base qualities; no much larger clone sits a single base away. The immunoSEQ Assay, a bias-controlled multiplex PCR, was used to amplify TCRbeta CDR3 regions from genomic DNA. Per the source publication's procedure: The number of nucleated cells in each sample was estimated from the amplification of reference gene primers within the assay. To quantify the absolute abundance of each unique TCRbeta CDR3 rearrangement, sequence reads were collapsed and filtered. For each sample, productive Simpson clonality was calculated by taking the square root of Simpson's diversity index across productive rearrangements. In TCRdb, the immuneACCESS table is reduced to in-frame sequences with V and J assigned. These tables do not hold every clone; where another copy was compared, an unresolved V gene accounts for under half, and the others remain unexplained. V and J calls and clone size are given by that table; D and trimming were obtained from the DNA. The sample yields 150,000 to 200,000 clones; roughly 90% were counted once. About 6.6% of the sample is taken by the ten largest.

The sample originates from a study of blood T cell repertoires in COVID-19 (dated by TCRdb to 2019 to 2021). Regarding the complete study: The collaborator samples originated in the United States, Italy and Spain and spanned the acute and convalescent phases of COVID-19. The prospective study material was composed of cDNA or gDNA derived from T cells, B-cell-depleted T cells, or PBMCs. Deeply sampled blood TCRbeta repertoires from subjects exposed to, actively infected with, or recovered from COVID-19 were included in the dataset. The repertoires were made available in a free public database intended to serve as a resource for research on the immune response to SARS-CoV-2. Samples were obtained from the ongoing ImmuneRACE study (first 160 participants) and from 1,000 to 1,500 subjects provided by 6 global collaborators. Nearly every sample came with metadata listing a de-identified subject ID, COVID-19 status, age in years and sex. Where available, HLA class I and class II types were obtained from metadata supplied by the sample provider rather than from assay-based typing.

Trimming takes 4 bases from V and 7 bases from J, and the germline ends sit 14 bases apart. From cysteine to phenylalanine, the CDR3 is 13 amino acids long. Only the CDR3 portion is preserved as DNA: 39 bases, with reading frame beginning at the first base. CDR1 and CDR2 were assigned from the germline V gene as MNHEY and SVGAGI. Participants in the prospective study were enrolled through a virtual design, were aged roughly 18 to 100 years, and lived in roughly 24 United States geographic areas. Cohort assignment in the prospective study relied on participant-reported clinical history from a screening survey and a study questionnaire. For ImmuneRACE Cohort 3, a participant was defined as recovered based on two consecutive negative NP/OP PCR tests, clearance by a healthcare professional, or resolution of symptoms. Each participant in the prospective study had whole blood, serum and a nasopharyngeal or oropharyngeal swab collected by mobile phlebotomists. Participants in the prospective study had the option to provide additional blood draws and questionnaires over a roughly 2-month period. Blood samples from the prospective study were shipped frozen or at room temperature prior to DNA extraction.

The paper's findings and limits, for the study overall: The amount of clinical and demographic metadata varied by source and participant and was provided uncurated.

The chain is made from TRBV6-5 and TRBJ2-7; no D gene can be assigned with confidence. Material for sequencing was PBMCs or T cells enriched from blood (not recorded which). The sequence was obtained from a woman aged 45-60 years who had recovered from COVID-19. The nucleotides read TGTGCCAGCAGTTTCGCTGTCTTCGGGGAGCAGTACTTC. Translation gives CASSFAVFGEQYF.